The 20 T cell receptor beta chains below all came from one sample that was sequenced in a study of cytomegalovirus exposure and HLA in healthy donors. PCR involved 60 Vbeta and 13 Jbeta primers. TCRdb keeps only in-frame clones here, not all; method: immunoSEQ multiplex PCR. The sample lists about 150,000 clones, about two thirds seen once, with under 2.5% in the top ten. Sample: PBMCs. The source of these receptors is an older woman in good health and CMV-seropositive.

J is TRBJ1-2 and V is TRBV28, with D possibly being TRBD1 (6 bases). This CDR3 comprises 19 residues. The germline V gene has CDR1 MDHEN and CDR2 SYDVKM. V was cut by 2 bases and J by 0 bases, with 22 bases left in between. CDR3 sequence reads: CASSLPAPGAGAPNYGYTF. CDR3 DNA: TGTGCCAGCAGTTTACCCGCCCCCGGAGCAGGGGCCCCTAACTATGGCTACACCTTC.

The rearrangement links TRBV5-6 to TRBJ2-7; no definite D call. Trimming cost V 1 base and J 3 bases, with 14 bases left between them. The CDR3 sequence is 15 residues long. The germline V gene has CDR1 SGHDT and CDR2 YYEEEE. In nucleotides, the CDR3 is TGTGCCAGCAGCTTGTTTAGAATTTCGGGCTACGAGCAGTACTTC. Its translation is CASSLFRISGYEQYF.

This clone was observed a handful of times. The chain is built from TRBV10-3 and TRBJ2-5, with D hard to call. Germline assignment: CDR1 ENHRY and CDR2 SYGVKD. This CDR3 is 14 amino acids long. V was shortened by 1 base and J by 4 bases, with 10 bases between the two germline ends. As DNA, the CDR3 is TGTGCCATCAGTGAGTACCAAGACTCAGAGACCCAGTACTTC. It is translated as CAISEYQDSETQYF.

This chain links TRBV5-1 with TRBJ2-1; the match to TRBD2 covers 8 bases. The CDR3 runs 15 residues. V lost 2 bases to trimming and J lost 7 bases; unmatched junction nucleotides: 8. The germline V gene has CDR1 SGHRS and CDR2 YFSETQ. CDR3 loop: CASSLSGGYGNEQFF. In nucleotides, the CDR3 is TGCGCCAGCAGCTTATCGGGAGGGTATGGTAATGAGCAGTTCTTC.

The V call is TRBV6-1, the J call TRBJ1-1; 7 nucleotides match TRBD1. J was trimmed by 1 base and V by 9 bases; bases with no gene match: 8. The V gene's germline CDR1 is MNHNS and CDR2 SASEGT. The CDR3 sequence is 14 residues long. CDR3 sequence: CASQNRGQNTEAFF. CDR3 in DNA: TGTGCCAGTCAGAACAGGGGTCAGAACACTGAAGCTTTCTTT.

J is TRBJ2-7 and V is TRBV28; tentative D call: TRBD2 (5 bases). The CDR3 runs to 12 residues. V was trimmed by 7 bases and J by 6 bases, leaving 13 bases between them. The germline CDR1 and CDR2 sequences are MDHEN and SYDVKM. This chain's CDR3 is CASMLRTSEQYF. CDR3 DNA sequence: TGTGCCAGCATGCTCCGCACTAGCGAGCAGTACTTC.

This chain links TRBV5-1 with TRBJ1-3; D perhaps matches TRBD1 (5 bases). CDR1 is SGHRS and CDR2 is YFSETQ in the germline V gene. The CDR3 is 19 residues long. Trimming removed 4 bases at V and 2 bases at J, with 25 bases between. The chain's CDR3 is CASSPRIATMGLTGNTIYF. In DNA form, the CDR3 reads TGCGCCAGCAGCCCGCGCATTGCTACTATGGGGCTTACTGGAAACACCATATATTTT.

The CDR3 protein is CASSPLVGQSLDGYTF. In DNA form, the CDR3 reads TGTGCCAGCAGCCCCCTTGTGGGACAGAGTCTAGATGGCTACACCTTC. V gene TRBV4-2 combines with J gene TRBJ1-2, with 7 positions matching TRBD1. Germline V gene sequence: CDR1 LGHNA, CDR2 YNFKEQ. Trimming cost V 4 bases and J 6 bases; bases outside gene matches: 14. The CDR3 extends over 16 amino acids.

The chain carries TRBV4-2 and TRBJ2-1, with a tentative D call TRBD2 (6 bases). Trimming pared 2 bases from V and 7 bases from J, leaving 12 bases between. CDR1 and CDR2 (germline): LGHNA, YNFKEQ. CDR3 length equals 14 residues. CDR3 in amino acids: CASSQFVGRNEQFF. The DNA of the CDR3 is TGTGCCAGCAGCCAATTTGTAGGGAGGAATGAGCAGTTCTTC.

This chain uses TRBV5-6 with TRBJ2-3; D might be TRBD2 (5 bases). Germline V gene data show CDR1 as SGHDT and CDR2 as YYEEEE. Trimming removed 1 base from V and 2 bases from J, with 11 bases in between. This CDR3 has 15 residues. CDR3 sequence (DNA): TGTGCCAGCAGCTTGAGGCGGAGGTACACAGATACGCAGTATTTT. Translating gives CASSLRRRYTDTQYF.

This chain uses TRBV10-3 with TRBJ1-5, with TRBD1 as a possible D gene (6 bases). CDR1 and CDR2 from the germline V gene are ENHRY and SYGVKD. CDR3 length: 17 amino acids. With 0 bases removed from V and 3 bases from J, the gap between germline ends came to 15 bases. CDR3 residues: CAISESKEQGFNQPQHF. The CDR3 nucleotides are TGTGCCATCAGTGAGTCAAAGGAACAGGGATTCAATCAGCCCCAGCATTTT.

The chain employs TRBV9 and TRBJ2-1; D gene uncertain. Germline V gene data show CDR1 as SGDLS and CDR2 as YYNGEE. V was trimmed by 0 bases and J by 6 bases, leaving 13 bases between them. CDR3 length equals 15 residues. The CDR3 DNA follows: TGTGCCAGCAGCGTAGGGTCCGGAGAGTTCAATGAGCAGTTCTTC. It yields the protein CASSVGSGEFNEQFF.

Of note for this clone: At one end the junction does not follow the germline gene, possibly because of a read error. The genes are TRBV5-1 and TRBJ2-7, with D possibly TRBD1 on 6 matching bases. Germline V gives CDR1 SGHRS, CDR2 YFSETQ. This CDR3 comprises 15 residues. CDR3 in amino acids: CAGSADGTPSYEQYF. The CDR3, as DNA: TGCGCCGGCAGCGCGGACGGGACACCCTCCTACGAGCAGTACTTC.

The chain links TRBV6-5 to TRBJ1-1; TRBD1 is a possible D gene (5 bases). The CDR3 has 15 amino acids. V shed 2 bases and J shed 1 base, with 11 bases lying between them. Germline V gene sequence: CDR1 MNHEY, CDR2 SVGAGI. CDR3 loop: CASSYDRQPNTEAFF. The CDR3 DNA reads as TGTGCCAGCAGTTACGATCGACAGCCGAACACTGAAGCTTTCTTT.

The chain carries TRBV6-1 and TRBJ2-6; TRBD1 is a possible D gene (6 bases). The V and J ends lost 6 bases and 0 bases respectively, with 18 bases between them. This CDR3 is built from 18 residues. Germline V gives CDR1 MNHNS, CDR2 SASEGT. The CDR3 region is CASSEIRGRLSGANVLTF. The CDR3 DNA is TGTGCCAGCAGCGAAATCAGGGGCCGCCTCTCTGGGGCCAACGTCCTGACTTTC.

This clone was observed a few times. J is TRBJ1-1 and V is TRBV5-5; possibly TRBD1 for D (5 bases). V lost 4 bases to trimming and J lost 6 bases, with 13 bases between them. The CDR3 sequence is 13 residues long. CDR1 is SGHKS and CDR2 is YYEKEE in the germline V gene (reference sequence). The CDR3 DNA is TGTGCCAGCAGCCCGGGGCGGGGCTCTGAAGCTTTCTTT. Translation: CASSPGRGSEAFF. Full variable domain (remainder filled in from reference TRBV5-5 and TRBJ1-1): DAGVTQSPTHLIKTRGQQVTLRCSPISGHKSVSWYQQVLGQGPQFIFQYYEKEERGRGNFPDRFSARQFPNYSSELNVNALLLGDSALYLCASSPGRGSEAFFGQGTRLTVV.

The chain joins TRBV2 to TRBJ1-5; D gene ambiguous. This CDR3 is built from 15 residues. Germline-derived CDR1 and CDR2 are SNHLY and FYNNEI. The V end lost 2 bases, the J end lost 7 bases, and 15 bases lay between the germline ends. CDR3 loop: CASSERDSGLQPQHF. The DNA for the CDR3 is TGTGCCAGCAGTGAAAGAGATTCGGGATTGCAGCCCCAGCATTTT.

J is TRBJ1-5 and V is TRBV6-1; the D gene is possibly TRBD1 (5 bases). This CDR3 is 14 amino acids long. CDR1 and CDR2 (germline): MNHNS, SASEGT. V lost 1 base and J lost 4, with 8 bases in between. The CDR3 sequence is CASSEGGVNQPQHF. In DNA, the CDR3 is TGTGCCAGCAGTGAAGGGGGGGTTAATCAGCCCCAGCATTTT.

The chain links TRBV28 to TRBJ1-2, with 8 bases matching TRBD1. Germline V gives CDR1 MDHEN, CDR2 SYDVKM. This CDR3 is 17 amino acids long. V lost 5 bases, J lost 2 bases, and 13 bases stayed unmatched. The CDR3 DNA reads TGTGCCAGCAGTACAAGGACAGGGACGGGAGTAAACTATGGCTACACCTTC. Protein: CASSTRTGTGVNYGYTF.

The rearrangement links TRBV5-4 to TRBJ2-1; possibly TRBD1 for D (6 bases). CDR3 size: 12 residues. Germline CDR1 and CDR2: SGHNT and YYREEE (reference sequence). The V end was cut by 6 bases, the J end by 7 bases, with 11 bases between. Written as DNA, the CDR3 is TGTGCCAGCAAGAGAGGGGGAAATGAGCAGTTCTTC. It specifies CASKRGGNEQFF. Using reference TRBV5-4 and TRBJ2-1 for the parts outside the CDR3, the full variable domain is ETGVTQSPTHLIKTRGQQVTLRCSSQSGHNTVSWYQQALGQGPQFIFQYYREEENGRGNFPPRFSGLQFPNYSSELNVNALELDDSALYLCASKRGGNEQFFGPGTRLTVL.